This T cell receptor beta chain stems from a study of OX40 agonist ivuxolimab in advanced cancers. Study at large: The study enrolled dose-escalation patients with hepatocellular carcinoma, melanoma, renal cell or head and neck cancer.

Individuals having autoimmune disease history or systemic immunosuppression were not enrolled. The investigators sampled blood at baseline, at cycle 4 day 1, and at cycle 7 day 1. Germline assignment: CDR1 SGHVS and CDR2 FQNEAQ. The CDR3 is made up of 17 amino acids. Trimming removed 1 base from V and 0 bases from J, with 13 bases in between. Concerning this clone itself: The antigen is unknown.

Study observations and caveats: Expanded clones were, on average, more numerous among CD8+ T cells than CD4+.

The assay was immunoSEQ multiplex PCR, and TCRdb's table has in-frame clones only and misses some. This sample has approximately 76,000 clones; roughly 86% occur once, and the top ten carry roughly 0.68%. This chain joins TRBV7-8 and TRBJ1-5, with no clear D. This receptor was obtained from an adult with an advanced solid tumor such as melanoma, head and neck, liver or kidney cancer. The sample here was CD4+ or CD8+ T cells sorted from blood, taken in a trial of the OX40 agonist ivuxolimab. The CDR3 is CASSLVVSRYSNQPQHF. CDR3 coding DNA: TGTGCCAGCAGCTTAGTGGTCAGCCGCTATAGCAATCAGCCCCAGCATTTT.